Below, one T cell receptor (beta chain) is given with its context. Its antigen is not yet known. These data are taken from a study of CXCR3-negative and CXCR3-positive naive CD8 T cells (dated by TCRdb to about 2019). Concerning the study at large: In total, roughly 140 million TRB reads were obtained, which works out to roughly 1.5 +/- 0.3 million reads per library. TRBV-TRBJ cluster analysis included naive subsets from several donors and memory cells from 3 donors. The diversity and physicochemical repertoire analyses included eleven to twelve donors pooled from two independent experiments. What the authors observed across the whole study: CXCR3 expression partially decreased after cryopreservation, so most assays used freshly isolated PBMCs. Comparably high repertoire diversity was found in both naive subsets, whereas much lower repertoire diversity was found in memory CD8+ T cells. Because surface CD5, which is linked to self-reactivity in mice, was comparable between the naive subsets, TCR interaction strength was also inferred from the physicochemical properties of TRB CDR3s. Compared with CXCR3-negative naive cells, CXCR3-positive naive cells had TRB CDR3s with higher hydrophobicity (lower Kidera factor 4), lower energy, and higher strength and volume indices. Similar TRBV-TRBJ usage was shown by naive CXCR3-negative and CXCR3-positive cells from the same donor, whereas distinct patterns were shown by memory cells.

For every CD8+ T cell subset, approximately 300,000 cells were flow-sorted straight into RLT lysis buffer, and each subset was sorted in triplicate. Naive CD8+ T cells were defined stringently as CD45RO-CCR7+CD27+CD95- to exclude memory contaminants. Using standard density gradient centrifugation, peripheral blood mononuclear cells were isolated from buffy coats. A FACSAria III was used to flow-sort naive CXCR3-negative and CXCR3-positive CD8+ T cells. Total RNA was extracted from sorted cells using an RNeasy Mini Kit. The germline V gene yields SQVTM for CDR1 and ANQGSEA for CDR2. The CDR3 measures 16 amino acids from cysteine to phenylalanine. No coding sequence is recorded. Sequencing took place on a NextSeq 550. The Human TCR Profiling Kit (MiLaboratory) was used to prepare UMI-labeled 5' RACE TRB cDNA libraries. cDNA synthesis used the entire amount of extracted RNA, and PCR amplification then used the entire amount of cDNA produced. The libraries were made side by side, with each library going through the same number of PCR cycles. Turning to the authors' computational methods: With a minimum of two reads required per UMI, MIGEC and MiXCR pulled out about 50,000 +/- 10,000 unique UMI-labeled TRB cDNA molecules from each library. On average, approximately 40,000 +/- 10,000 functional in-frame TRB CDR3 nucleotide clonotypes lacking stop codons were found per library. Diversity metrics, including normalized Shannon-Wiener and Chao1, were computed in VDJtools after downsampling to 5000 UMI-labeled TRB molecules per sample. VDJtools computed clonotype-size-weighted physicochemical properties of the central five CDR3 residues: interaction energy, strength, volume and Kidera factor 4. The reads went through TCRdb reprocessing, and each CDR3 protein sequence gets one entry with no DNA. TCRdb's processing, not the study's, gives the V and J calls here. The table for this sample lists 43,000 or so distinct CDR3 sequences. Of the sample, roughly 1.6% is held by the ten largest clones.

The receptor's source is a human donor in good health. Some clones in this sample may be carry-over from other donors' samples. The sample consisted of naive CXCR3- CD8+ T cells from blood. The cell subset or site label corresponds to: CD45RO-CCR7+CD27+CD95- naive CD8+ T cells lacking CXCR3 (TNR3-). The rearrangement joined TRBV29-1 to TRBJ2-7; TCRdb's D call of TRBD2 is untestable without DNA. The encoded CDR3 is CSVEDGLAGYSYEQYF.